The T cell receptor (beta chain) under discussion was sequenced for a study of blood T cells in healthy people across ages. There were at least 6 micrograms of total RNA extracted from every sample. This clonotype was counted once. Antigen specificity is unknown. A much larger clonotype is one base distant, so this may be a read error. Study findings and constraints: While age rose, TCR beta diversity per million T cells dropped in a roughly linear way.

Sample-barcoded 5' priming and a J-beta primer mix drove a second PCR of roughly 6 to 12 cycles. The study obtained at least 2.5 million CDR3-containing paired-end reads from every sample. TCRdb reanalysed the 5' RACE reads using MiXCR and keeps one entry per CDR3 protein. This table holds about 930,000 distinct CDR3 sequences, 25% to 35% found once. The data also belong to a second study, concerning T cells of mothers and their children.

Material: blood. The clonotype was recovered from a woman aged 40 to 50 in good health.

CDR3 DNA: TGTGCCAGCAGCTCAGCAGAAACCCTCAACTATGGCTACACCTTC. It encodes CASSSAETLNYGYTF. V and J are TRBV7-9 and TRBJ1-2, with D hard to call. CDR3 length: 15 amino acids. Per germline, CDR1 SEHNR and CDR2 FQNEAQ (reference sequence). Trimming took off 4 bases at V and 2 bases at J, with 14 bases between the two ends.